This record looks at one T cell receptor beta chain sequence and its context. The antigen is undetermined. TCRdb re-analysed the reads in MiXCR, keeping a single row per CDR3 protein. The table lists 150,000 to 200,000 distinct CDR3 sequences, approximately 15% of them singletons. V was trimmed by 6 bases and J by 9 bases, leaving 15 bases between them. Germline CDR1 LGHNT, CDR2 FRNRAP. The CDR3 consists of 14 residues. These data are taken from a study of T cell repertoires in cytomegalovirus infection. Overall study results and limits: HLA-C-restricted TCR beta clonotypes specific for CMV led the ex vivo response. The study identified carriers of CMV plus the relevant HLA from cumulative public TCR beta family frequency.

V and J are TRBV12-5 and TRBJ1-6, with D possibly matching TRBD1 (5 bases). The sample comprised PBMCs. The sequence came from a human donor in good health (CMV status not recorded). Some clones in this sample may be carry-over from other donors' samples. The DNA of the CDR3 is TGTGCTAGTGGCAGGACAAGTTTGGGTTCACCCCTCCACTTT. It translates to CASGRTSLGSPLHF.